Listed below are T cell receptor beta chains from one sample, sequenced in a study of T-cell reconstitution after alpha-beta-depleted transplantation in children. Using its own MiXCR run on the PCR reads, TCRdb lists one record per CDR3 protein. The repertoire holds approximately 650,000 distinct CDR3 sequences, with around 13% as singletons. Sequences were derived from PBMCs, sampled before TCRalphabeta/CD19-depleted stem cell transplant. Every receptor here comes from a girl aged 2 to 10 with congenital amegakaryocytic thrombocytopenia, due to receive a stem cell transplant. CDR3s include the opening cysteine and the closing phenylalanine or tryptophan. The D gene is left open where the match is weak. Expanded clones get a size class; other rows say once, few or many, or leave the size out.

size | J | D | V | DNA | CDR3
few | TRBJ1-2 | NA | TRBV20-1 | TGCAGTGCTAGAGACCCAGAGAGCTATGGCTACACCTTC | CSARDPESYGYTF
few | TRBJ2-1 | TRBD2 | TRBV4-1 | TGCGCCAGCAGCCAGGGTCTAGCGGGAGTGTACAATGAGCAGTTCTTC | CASSQGLAGVYNEQFF
many | TRBJ2-3 | NA | TRBV20-1 | TGCAGTGCTAGTCAGGGGACCACAGATACGCAGTATTTT | CSASQGTTDTQYF
NA | TRBJ2-1 | NA | TRBV12-3/TRBV12-4 | TGTGCCTGCAGTTTAGGTCATGAGCAGTTCTTC | CACSLGHEQFF
many | TRBJ2-5 | TRBD1 | TRBV12-3/TRBV12-4 | TGTGCCAGCAGTTTAGGACAGGGGGCAAGGGAGACCCAGTACTTC | CASSLGQGARETQYF
NA | TRBJ2-3 | NA | TRBV15 | TGTGCCACCAGCAGTTCCAGGACTACGATATATACGCAGTATTTT | CATSSSRTTIYTQYF
NA | TRBJ2-4 | NA | TRBV20-1 | TGCAGTGCCAACCCTGGGGCCCAGGGGGGAAACATTCAGTACTTC | CSANPGAQGGNIQYF
few | TRBJ2-5 | NA | TRBV27 | TGTGCCAGCAGTTTATCGCTGGGGTATTCGGGAGAGACCCAGTACTTC | CASSLSLGYSGETQYF
NA | TRBJ1-2 | NA | TRBV12-3/TRBV12-4 | TGTGCCAGCAGTTTAGCAATTGTCTATGGCTACACCTTC | CASSLAIVYGYTF
many | TRBJ2-7 | TRBD1 | TRBV20-1 | TGCAGTGCTAAGCGAGGGGGCGGTTACGAGCAGTACTTC | CSAKRGGGYEQYF
many | TRBJ2-2 | TRBD2 | TRBV5-5 | TGTGCCAGCAGCTTGTGGGCGGGAGAGAGCACCGGGGAGCTGTTTTTT | CASSLWAGESTGELFF
few | TRBJ2-1 | NA | TRBV15 | TGTGCCACCAGCCTAGATGCGGTTTCCTACAATGAGCAGTTCTTC | CATSLDAVSYNEQFF
few | TRBJ2-7 | NA | TRBV10-2 | TGCGCCAGCAGAGAAAGATTCGTGTTGTCGGCCTACGAGCAGTACTTC | CASRERFVLSAYEQYF
many | TRBJ2-4 | NA | TRBV29-1 | TGCAGCGTTGAAGATCAACGGGAGGCCAAAAACATTCAGTACTTC | CSVEDQREAKNIQYF
many | TRBJ2-7 | NA | TRBV5-6 | TGTGCCAGCAGCCTGGGGTTCGACGAGCAGTACTTC | CASSLGFDEQYF